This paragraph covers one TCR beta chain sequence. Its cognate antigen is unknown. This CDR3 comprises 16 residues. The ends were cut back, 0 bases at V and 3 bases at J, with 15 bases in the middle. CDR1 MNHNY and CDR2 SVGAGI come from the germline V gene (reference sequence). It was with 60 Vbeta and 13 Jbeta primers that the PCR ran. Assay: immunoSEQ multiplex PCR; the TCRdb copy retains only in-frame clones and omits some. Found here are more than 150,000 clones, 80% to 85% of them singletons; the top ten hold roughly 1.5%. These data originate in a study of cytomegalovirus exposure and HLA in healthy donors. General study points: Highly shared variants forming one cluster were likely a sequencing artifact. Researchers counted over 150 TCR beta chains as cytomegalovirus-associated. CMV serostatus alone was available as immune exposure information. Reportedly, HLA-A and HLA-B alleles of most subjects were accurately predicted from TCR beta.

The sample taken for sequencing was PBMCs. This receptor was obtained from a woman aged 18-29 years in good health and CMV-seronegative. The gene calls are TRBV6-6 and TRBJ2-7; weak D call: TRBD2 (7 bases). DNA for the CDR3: TGTGCCAGCAGTTACTCGAGGGGGAGGGAGGGCTACGAGCAGTACTTC. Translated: CASSYSRGREGYEQYF.